This passage covers 3 T cell receptor beta chains from one sample sequenced in a study of beta chain features in type 1 diabetes. Their cognate antigens are unknown. Expressed TCRB transcripts were sequenced after all isolated RNA was converted to cDNA. Generated by immunoSEQ multiplex PCR, the TCRdb table keeps only in-frame clones and is missing some. The sample carries 95,000 to 110,000 clones, over 25% recorded once. Regarding the study as a whole: A moderate, significant TCRB CDR3 shortening appeared in type 1 diabetes across four CD4+ subsets.

Sequencing was carried out using central memory CD4+ T cells from blood. The receptors derive from a young woman with type 1 diabetes.

This clone appeared a few times. The rearrangement joins TRBV6-6 to TRBJ2-7, with 8 bases lining up with TRBD1. V lost 7 bases to trimming and J lost 5 bases; unmatched junction nucleotides: 4. Germline loops: CDR1 MNHNY, CDR2 SVGAGI (reference sequence). This CDR3 region has 12 residues. The CDR3 DNA reads TGTGCCAGCACGCAGGGGGCGAACGAGCAGTACTTC. This encodes CASTQGANEQYF.

The J gene is TRBJ2-1, the V gene TRBV7-3; tentatively, D is TRBD2 (6 bases). Germline V gene data show CDR1 as SGHTA and CDR2 as FQGTGA. V lost 1 base and J lost 4, with 8 bases in between. There are 14 residues in the CDR3. The CDR3 DNA sequence: TGTGCCAGCAGCTTAAGGGGGGAATACAATGAGCAGTTCTTC. Residues: CASSLRGEYNEQFF.

The rearrangement uses TRBV7-2 and TRBJ1-1; D gene ambiguous. With 5 bases removed from V and 1 base from J, the gap between germline ends came to 17 bases. The germline V gene has CDR1 SGHTA and CDR2 FQGNSA. This CDR3 contains 16 residues. CDR3 in DNA: TGTGCCAGCAGCCAACGAGTAGACACTGCGAACACTGAAGCTTTCTTT. Amino acids: CASSQRVDTANTEAFF. Filled out from reference TRBV7-2 and TRBJ1-1, the complete variable domain reads GAGVSQSPSNKVTEKGKDVELRCDPISGHTALYWYRQSLGQGLEFLIYFQGNSAPDKSGLPSDRFSAERTGGSVSTLTIQRTQQEDSAVYLCASSQRVDTANTEAFFGQGTRLTVV.